This T cell receptor (beta chain) was identified during a study of shared clonotypes between healthy human individuals. On this clone itself: Its target is not known.

Donors, healthy HIV-negative adults, lacked recent acute infections or vaccinations. Looked up from germline, CDR1 is PRHDT and CDR2 is FYEKMQ (reference sequence). The CDR3 sequence is 16 residues long. V lost 6 bases, J lost 1 base, and 7 bases stayed unmatched. Study-level findings and limits: Donors were few, which limited the genetic and exposure-history diversity represented.

The team ran DNA from unsorted PBMCs on ten immunoSEQ deep assay plates for sequencing. Per the authors' pipeline: ImmunoSEQ output lacked quality scores and full-length reads, limiting matched filtering. Clones were read by immunoSEQ multiplex PCR, and TCRdb kept only the in-frame ones, dropping some. V and J calls and clone size are those listed in that table; D and trimming were worked out from the DNA. The sample carries around 480,000 clones, over 60% recorded once. The genes are TRBV13 and TRBJ2-2; 8 positions agree with TRBD1. This receptor was identified in a woman between 35 and 50 years old in good health. Some clones in this sample may be carry-over from other donors' samples. Sequencing was performed on PBMCs. The DNA of the CDR3 is TGTGCCAGCAGACCCCGGACAGGGAGGAACACCGGGGAGCTGTTTTTT. This encodes CASRPRTGRNTGELFF.